This TCR beta chain is drawn from a study of cytomegalovirus exposure and HLA in healthy donors. Study outcomes and limitations: There were some public TCRs occurring in many donors, but most TCR sequences were rare.

As for this clone: The antigen is unknown.

Libraries were prepared by immunoSEQ multiplex PCR; TCRdb keeps only in-frame clonotypes and omits some of them. The sample lists some 140,000 clones; about 90% were seen once. Sequencing was performed on PBMCs. The origin of this receptor is a young man in good health and CMV-seronegative.

CDR3 sequence reads: CASSLRLAGGPDTQYF. CDR3 nucleotides: TGCGCCAGCAGCCTACGACTAGCGGGGGGTCCAGATACGCAGTATTTT. The J gene is TRBJ2-3, the V gene TRBV5-1, with 13 bases identical to TRBD2. The CDR3 runs to 16 residues. J was trimmed by 4 bases and V by 4 bases; bases with no gene match: 6. Germline-derived CDR1 and CDR2 are SGHRS and YFSETQ. The full variable domain, with the rest looked up from reference TRBV5-1 and TRBJ2-3, is KAGVTQTPRYLIKTRGQQVTLSCSPISGHRSVSWYQQTPGQGLQFLFEYFSETQRNKGNFPGRFSGRQFSNSRSEMNVSTLELGDSALYLCASSLRLAGGPDTQYFGPGTRLTVL.